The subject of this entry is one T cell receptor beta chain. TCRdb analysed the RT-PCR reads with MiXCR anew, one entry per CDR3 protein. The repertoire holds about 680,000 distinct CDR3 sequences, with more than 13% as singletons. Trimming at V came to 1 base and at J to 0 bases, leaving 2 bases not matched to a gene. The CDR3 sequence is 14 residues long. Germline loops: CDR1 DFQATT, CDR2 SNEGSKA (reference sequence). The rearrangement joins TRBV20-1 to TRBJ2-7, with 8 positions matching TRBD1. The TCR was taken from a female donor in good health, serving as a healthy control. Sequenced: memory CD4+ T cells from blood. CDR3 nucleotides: TGCAGTGCTAGAGGGACAGGGATCTCCTACGAGCAGTACTTC. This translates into CSARGTGISYEQYF.